What follows are 28 T cell receptor beta chains derived from one specimen sequenced in a study of T cell responses to AZD1222 COVID-19 vaccine. The data were produced by immunoSEQ multiplex PCR, yet TCRdb's version contains in-frame clones alone and is incomplete. The sample holds some 150,000 clones; approximately 94% are singletons and the top ten take about 1.9%. The sample here was peripheral blood, taken on day 0 of AZD1222 vaccination. All receptors come from an adult in good health.

The chain couples TRBV9 to TRBJ2-3, with TRBD1 matching 12 bases. Per the germline V gene, CDR1 is SGDLS and CDR2 is YYNGEE. Losses at the gene ends were 5 bases for V and 3 bases for J; bases not matched to a gene: 4. This CDR3 is 15 amino acids long. The CDR3 region is CASRPGQGATDTQYF. CDR3 coding DNA: TGTGCCAGCAGACCGGGACAGGGGGCAACAGATACGCAGTATTTT.

This clone has a single count. The chain couples TRBV7-8 to TRBJ1-1, with D possibly being TRBD1 (5 bases). V lost 0 bases and J 5 bases, leaving 13 bases between the germline ends. The CDR3 loop spans 15 amino acids. Looked up from germline, CDR1 is SGHVS and CDR2 is FQNEAQ. Here the CDR3 reads CASSLASQGRTEAFF. The CDR3 DNA is TGTGCCAGCAGCTTAGCGAGCCAGGGTCGTACTGAAGCTTTCTTT.

The J gene is TRBJ2-7, the V gene TRBV19; 8 bases are shared with TRBD1. V dropped 8 bases and J dropped 2; count of bases not matched to a gene: 14. This CDR3 is 16 amino acids long. Germline CDR1 reads LNHDA; CDR2 reads SQIVND (reference sequence). CDR3 nucleotide sequence: TGTGCCAGTCGTGGCAGGGGGCGGACAGGGACCTACGAGCAGTACTTC. It specifies CASRGRGRTGTYEQYF.

This clone was detected only once. The chain links TRBV11-2 to TRBJ1-2, with D perhaps TRBD1 (5 bases). The ends were cut back, 0 bases at V and 3 bases at J, with 8 bases in the middle. Germline loops: CDR1 SGHAT, CDR2 FQNNGV. CDR3 length equals 14 residues. The CDR3 loop is CASSLERGDYGYTF. CDR3 bases: TGTGCCAGCAGCTTAGAAAGGGGAGACTATGGCTACACCTTC.

CDR3 loop: CASSSRQGAYGYTF. The CDR3 DNA is TGTGCCAGCAGCTCACGACAGGGGGCCTATGGCTACACCTTC. The chain joins TRBV7-8 to TRBJ1-2, with 10 bases lining up with TRBD1. The ends lost 4 bases at V and 4 bases at J; junction bases unmatched: 3. The CDR3 has 14 amino acids. Germline V lookup: CDR1 SGHVS, CDR2 FQNEAQ.

The chain combines TRBV18 with TRBJ1-5, with 10 bases fitting TRBD1. Per germline, CDR1 KGHSH and CDR2 LQKENI. Trimming at V came to 3 bases and at J to 0 bases, leaving 2 bases not matched to a gene. This CDR3 is 16 amino acids long. For the CDR3, the DNA is TGTGCCAGCTCACCCGGACAGGGGGATAGCAATCAGCCCCAGCATTTT. This gives the protein CASSPGQGDSNQPQHF.

This chain uses TRBV2 with TRBJ2-1; D call uncertain. V was trimmed by 2 bases and J by 6 bases, leaving 8 bases between them. The CDR3 length is 13 residues. The V gene's germline CDR1 is SNHLY and CDR2 FYNNEI. CDR3 in DNA: TGTGCCAGCAGTGAACTAGTCGGCAATGAGCAGTTCTTC. Translated, it gives CASSELVGNEQFF.

The chain employs TRBV2 and TRBJ1-2; D remains ambiguous. The CDR3 has 14 amino acids. The V gene lost 6 bases and the J gene lost 2 bases, with 13 bases spanning the gap. Germline V gives CDR1 SNHLY, CDR2 FYNNEI. CDR3 DNA sequence: TGTGCCAGCAGGTATCGGACGGGGAACTATGGCTACACCTTC. It encodes CASRYRTGNYGYTF. Based on the CDR3 plus reference TRBV2 and TRBJ1-2, the full variable domain is EPEVTQTPSHQVTQMGQEVILRCVPISNHLYFYWYRQILGQKVEFLVSFYNNEISEKSEIFDDQFSVERPDGSNFTLKIRSTKLEDSAMYFCASRYRTGNYGYTFGSGTRLTVV.

The rearrangement links TRBV7-3 to TRBJ2-7; TRBD2 aligns across 11 bases. With V trimmed by 2 bases and J by 0 bases, 3 bases remained unmatched. CDR1 is SGHTA, CDR2 FQGTGA, per germline. CDR3 size: 16 residues. The CDR3 DNA reads as TGTGCCAGCAGCTTATTACTAGCGGGAGTCTCCTACGAGCAGTACTTC. Its protein is CASSLLLAGVSYEQYF.

The rearrangement joins TRBV12-3 or TRBV12-4 to TRBJ2-7, with no clear D. The CDR3 consists of 12 residues. V was clipped by 1 base and J by 3 bases, with 4 bases between them. CDR3 region: CASSLGNYEQYF. For the CDR3, the DNA is TGTGCCAGCAGTTTAGGGAACTACGAGCAGTACTTC.

The V gene is TRBV6-5, the J gene TRBJ1-2, with TRBD1 matching 9 bases. The V segment lost 5 bases and the J segment 6 bases; nucleotides outside the gene matches: 4. Germline CDR1 MNHEY, CDR2 SVGAGI. This CDR3 has 13 amino acids. The CDR3 region is CASSLRQGDGYTF. The CDR3, as DNA: TGTGCCAGCAGTCTTCGACAGGGGGATGGCTACACCTTC.

The sample holds one count of this clone. V gene TRBV29-1 combines with J gene TRBJ2-2; a possible D gene is TRBD1 (5 bases). The CDR3 is made up of 14 amino acids. Germline CDR1 SQVTM, CDR2 ANQGSEA. The V end lost 0 bases, the J end lost 4 bases, and 9 bases lay between the germline ends. The chain's CDR3 is CSVEEGQGTGELFF. CDR3 nucleotides: TGCAGCGTTGAAGAGGGGCAGGGCACCGGGGAGCTGTTTTTT.

This clone was observed a few times. The CDR3 DNA follows: TGTGCCAGCAGCCAAGAGGGAGATAGGGACTACACCTTC. Protein: CASSQEGDRDYTF. This chain connects TRBV3-1 (or the pseudogene TRBV3-2) to TRBJ1-2, with D hard to call. From germline, CDR1 is LGHDT and CDR2 YNNKEL (reference sequence). This CDR3 comprises 13 residues. V was trimmed by 0 bases and J by 10 bases, leaving 12 bases between them.

This chain connects TRBV5-1 to TRBJ1-2; D may be TRBD1 (6 bases). Germline CDR1 reads SGHRS; CDR2 reads YFSETQ. This CDR3 has 15 amino acids. V dropped 5 bases and J dropped 5 bases, with 19 bases sitting between them. The CDR3 coding sequence is TGCGCCAGCAGTTACGGACGGGGGGCGCGGTATGGCTACACCTTC. Protein product: CASSYGRGARYGYTF. Full variable domain (rest looked up from reference TRBV5-1 and TRBJ1-2): KAGVTQTPRYLIKTRGQQVTLSCSPISGHRSVSWYQQTPGQGLQFLFEYFSETQRNKGNFPGRFSGRQFSNSRSEMNVSTLELGDSALYLCASSYGRGARYGYTFGSGTRLTVV.

This clone has only a few counts. The V call is TRBV7-8, the J call TRBJ1-2; D remains ambiguous. The CDR3 has 13 residues. Trimming pared 1 base from V and 4 bases from J, leaving 7 bases between. Germline CDR1 reads SGHVS; CDR2 reads FQNEAQ. The CDR3 nucleotides are TGTGCCAGCAGCTTAGGCTGGACCTATGGCTACACCTTC. It specifies CASSLGWTYGYTF.

The V and J genes are TRBV21-1 and TRBJ2-1; TRBD2 was called by the table and not checked on the DNA. TRBV21-1 is reported as a pseudogene. There are 13 residues in the CDR3. The chain's CDR3 is CASRSGRRTEQFF. CDR3 in DNA: TGTGCCAGCAGGAGCGGTAGAAGGACTGAGCAGTTCTTC.

The V gene is TRBV7-9, the J gene TRBJ2-2; no clear D. Germline V CDR1 and CDR2: SEHNR, FQNEAQ (reference sequence). The CDR3 loop spans 12 amino acids. Trimming left V 5 bases short and J 7 bases short, with 8 bases between. The CDR3 is CASSRESGELFF. DNA for the CDR3: TGTGCCAGCAGCCGAGAAAGCGGGGAGCTGTTTTTT.

The V gene is TRBV12-3 or TRBV12-4, the J gene TRBJ1-5, with D hard to call. V shed 5 bases and J shed 6 bases, with 11 bases lying between them. This CDR3 comprises 13 residues. The CDR3 nucleotides read TGTGCCAGCAGTACCCGCGAGGGTCAGCCCCAGCATTTT. Residues: CASSTREGQPQHF.

The V gene is TRBV2, the J gene TRBJ2-1, with 7 bases identical to TRBD2. The CDR3 spans 15 residues. V lost 5 bases, J lost 5 bases, and 9 bases stayed unmatched. Germline CDR1 is SNHLY and CDR2 is FYNNEI. The CDR3 is CASSPGLHTNNEQFF. In nucleotides, the CDR3 is TGTGCCAGCAGTCCGGGACTACATACTAACAATGAGCAGTTCTTC. Combining the CDR3 with reference TRBV2 and TRBJ2-1 gives the whole variable domain EPEVTQTPSHQVTQMGQEVILRCVPISNHLYFYWYRQILGQKVEFLVSFYNNEISEKSEIFDDQFSVERPDGSNFTLKIRSTKLEDSAMYFCASSPGLHTNNEQFFGPGTRLTVL.

The CDR3: CASGLEGAFRAFF. The CDR3 DNA is TGTGCTAGTGGTTTGGAGGGGGCGTTTCGGGCTTTCTTT. This chain links TRBV12-5 with TRBJ1-1; TRBD1 agrees at 7 bases. Germline CDR1 is LGHNT and CDR2 is FRNRAP. The CDR3 loop spans 13 amino acids. V was pared by 1 base and J by 11 bases, with 7 bases of the junction left unmatched.

The chain links TRBV18 to TRBJ2-7; 11 bases align to TRBD2. This CDR3 has 17 amino acids. CDR1 is KGHSH and CDR2 is LQKENI in the germline V gene. The V and J ends lost 2 bases and 5 bases, in that order; junction bases with no gene match: 11. CDR3: CASSPVPSGRMRDEQYF. The CDR3 nucleotides are TGTGCCAGCTCACCAGTCCCTAGCGGGAGGATGCGCGACGAGCAGTACTTC.

The V call is TRBV9, the J call TRBJ2-7, with 9 bases matching TRBD2. CDR1 and CDR2 from the germline V gene are SGDLS and YYNGEE. This CDR3 is built from 14 residues. J lost 6 bases, V lost 3 bases, and 7 bases had no gene match. CDR3 region: CASSAPAGGGEQYF. The CDR3 DNA reads TGTGCCAGCAGCGCCCCAGCGGGGGGCGGCGAGCAGTACTTC.

The rearrangement links TRBV6-2 or TRBV6-3 to TRBJ2-1; 10 bases align to TRBD2. This CDR3 contains 16 residues. The germline V gene encodes CDR1 MNHEY and CDR2 SVGEGT. V was clipped by 0 bases and J by 3 bases; unmatched bases: 2. The DNA of the CDR3 is TGTGCCAGCAGTTACTCAGCGGGAGGGTTCTACAATGAGCAGTTCTTC. Protein sequence: CASSYSAGGFYNEQFF.

The rearrangement uses TRBV4-2 and TRBJ2-3, with unresolved D. Trimming took off 0 bases at V and 1 base at J, with 8 bases between the two ends. Germline lookup yields CDR1 LGHNA and CDR2 YNFKEQ. This CDR3 contains 15 residues. The CDR3 bases are TGTGCCAGCAGCCAAGATAGGTCGGGCACAGATACGCAGTATTTT. Encoded protein: CASSQDRSGTDTQYF.

The rearrangement links TRBV19 to TRBJ2-6; weak D call: TRBD1 (6 bases). The CDR3 totals 17 residues. Trimming left V 1 base short and J 1 base short, with 11 bases between. CDR1 LNHDA and CDR2 SQIVND come from the germline V gene (reference sequence). CDR3: CASSIGGQPSGANVLTF. CDR3 nucleotide sequence: TGTGCCAGTAGTATAGGAGGACAGCCTTCTGGGGCCAACGTCCTGACTTTC.

CDR3 in amino acids: CSLDSKNIQYF. DNA of the CDR3: TGCAGTCTGGACTCCAAAAACATTCAGTACTTC. This chain links TRBV20-1 with TRBJ2-4, with D possibly TRBD2 on 5 matching bases. Germline-derived CDR1 and CDR2 are DFQATT and SNEGSKA (reference sequence). The CDR3 sequence is 11 residues long. V lost 8 bases, J lost 2 bases, and 7 bases lay in between.

The chain has TRBV5-4 and TRBJ2-2; D perhaps matches TRBD1 (5 bases). This CDR3 spans 15 amino acids. V lost 0 bases and J 5 bases, leaving 11 bases between the germline ends. Germline CDR1 is SGHNT and CDR2 is YYREEE (reference sequence). Here the CDR3 reads CASSLGQLQTGELFF. In nucleotides, the CDR3 is TGTGCCAGCAGCTTGGGACAGCTCCAGACCGGGGAGCTGTTTTTT.

This clone appeared once. The CDR3 DNA is TGTGCCAGCAGTGACCCTTCCGGACAGGGTGTTGCCAAAAACATTCAGTACTTC. Protein product: CASSDPSGQGVAKNIQYF. This chain joins TRBV2 and TRBJ2-4, with TRBD1 identical over 8 bases. The germline V gene has CDR1 SNHLY and CDR2 FYNNEI. V shed 3 bases and J 1 base; nucleotides not matched to a gene: 11. The CDR3 totals 18 residues.